Each of the 21 T cell receptor beta chains below was sequenced from the same sample in a study of ipilimumab plus nivolumab after autologous stem cell transplantation. Sequenced by immunoSEQ multiplex PCR; TCRdb stores in-frame clones only, minus some. There are approximately 15,000 clones in the sample; about 80% occur only once, and roughly 10% lies in the top ten. The specimen comprised PBMCs, sampled in a trial of ipilimumab plus nivolumab as post-transplant consolidation. All receptors come from a male donor with diffuse large B-cell lymphoma.

This clone was detected only once. J is TRBJ2-7 and V is TRBV2, with unresolved D. This CDR3 spans 12 amino acids. Germline CDR1 is SNHLY and CDR2 is FYNNEI. V shed 4 bases and J shed 1 base, with 5 bases lying between them. CDR3: CASSGDSYEQYF. In nucleotides, the CDR3 is TGTGCCAGCAGTGGGGATTCCTACGAGCAGTACTTC. The complete variable domain, with remaining parts taken from reference TRBV2 and TRBJ2-7, reads EPEVTQTPSHQVTQMGQEVILRCVPISNHLYFYWYRQILGQKVEFLVSFYNNEISEKSEIFDDQFSVERPDGSNFTLKIRSTKLEDSAMYFCASSGDSYEQYFGPGTRLTVT.

V and J are TRBV27 and TRBJ2-4; possible D gene TRBD2, 5 bases. The V gene's germline CDR1 is MNHEY and CDR2 SMNVEV (reference sequence). V was clipped by 2 bases and J by 4 bases, with 6 bases between them. There are 13 residues in the CDR3. The CDR3 here is CASSLTGKNIQYF. CDR3 DNA: TGTGCCAGCAGTTTAACGGGAAAAAACATTCAGTACTTC.

This chain joins TRBV4-2 and TRBJ2-3; 10 bases line up with TRBD2. J gave up 2 bases and V 1 base, and 9 bases lay outside the gene matches. Germline V gene lookup returns CDR1 LGHNA and CDR2 YNFKEQ. This CDR3 has 18 residues. CDR3 residues: CASSQGSGGAPPTDTQYF. The CDR3 region has the DNA TGTGCCAGCAGCCAAGGAAGCGGGGGGGCCCCACCCACAGATACGCAGTATTTT.

The V and J genes are TRBV2 and TRBJ1-2; D might be TRBD1 (5 bases). CDR1 and CDR2 (germline): SNHLY, FYNNEI. The V and J ends lost 7 bases and 0 bases respectively, with 15 bases between them. The CDR3 totals 15 residues. The CDR3 region is CASIRPSGANYGYTF. The CDR3 nucleotides are TGTGCCAGCATCCGTCCCTCGGGGGCTAACTATGGCTACACCTTC. Variable domain in full (rest from reference TRBV2 and TRBJ1-2): EPEVTQTPSHQVTQMGQEVILRCVPISNHLYFYWYRQILGQKVEFLVSFYNNEISEKSEIFDDQFSVERPDGSNFTLKIRSTKLEDSAMYFCASIRPSGANYGYTFGSGTRLTVV.

The chain recombines TRBV30 with TRBJ2-7, with TRBD1 identical over 7 bases. The ends lost 5 bases at V and 1 base at J; junction bases unmatched: 5. Germline CDR1 is GTSNPN and CDR2 is SVGIG (reference sequence). The CDR3 spans 13 residues. The CDR3 DNA follows: TGTGCCTGGTTCGACAGGGATTCCTACGAGCAGTACTTC. This gives the protein CAWFDRDSYEQYF.

This clone was counted a few times. This sequence joins TRBV7-9 and TRBJ2-1; D remains ambiguous. Per the germline V gene, CDR1 is SEHNR and CDR2 is FQNEAQ (reference sequence). The CDR3 runs 14 residues. The V end was cut by 3 bases, the J end by 4 bases, with 10 bases between. In DNA, the CDR3 is TGTGCCAGCAGCTTGTCGGAGAATTACAATGAGCAGTTCTTC. The encoded protein is CASSLSENYNEQFF.

The V call is TRBV13, the J call TRBJ1-2; 9 bases line up with TRBD1. The V and J ends lost 0 bases and 5 bases, in that order; junction bases with no gene match: 13. Germline-derived CDR1 and CDR2 are PRHDT and FYEKMQ (reference sequence). CDR3 length: 18 residues. DNA for the CDR3: TGTGCCAGCAGCTTAGGCGGATTAGGACAGGGGTTTCCGTATGGCTACACCTTC. Its translation is CASSLGGLGQGFPYGYTF.

The chain employs TRBV6-6 and TRBJ1-1; the match to TRBD1 covers 8 bases. The CDR3 totals 14 residues. Germline trimming cut 5 bases from V and 1 base from J; bases unmatched to any gene: 3. Germline CDR1 and CDR2: MNHNY and SVGAGI (reference sequence). CDR3: CASSTGTGNTEAFF. As DNA, the CDR3 is TGTGCCAGCAGTACCGGGACAGGGAACACTGAAGCTTTCTTT.

The rearrangement uses TRBV27 and TRBJ1-1, with D unresolved. Trimming cost V 5 bases and J 5 bases, with 15 bases left between them. The CDR3 contains 14 residues. CDR1 and CDR2 (germline): MNHEY, SMNVEV (reference sequence). Here the CDR3 DNA reads TGTGCCAGCAGTCCGACGACGGGGAGGACTGAAGCTTTCTTT. Protein: CASSPTTGRTEAFF.

The chain is built from TRBV29-1 and TRBJ2-1; weak D call: TRBD2 (5 bases). This CDR3 is built from 15 residues. Germline lookup yields CDR1 SQVTM and CDR2 ANQGSEA. V was clipped by 0 bases and J by 11 bases, with 20 bases between them. The chain's CDR3 is CSVEDLREPLGKQFF. In nucleotides, the CDR3 is TGCAGCGTTGAAGACTTAAGGGAGCCGTTGGGGAAGCAGTTCTTC.

The chain links TRBV2 to TRBJ1-1; tentatively, D is TRBD1 (5 bases). Germline lookup yields CDR1 SNHLY and CDR2 FYNNEI. V was pared by 9 bases and J by 2 bases, with 10 bases between. CDR3 length equals 12 residues. CDR3 loop: CARGPTNTEAFF. CDR3 coding DNA: TGTGCCAGGGGACCAACCAACACTGAAGCTTTCTTT.

This clone was observed a single time. J is TRBJ2-3 and V is TRBV25-1; D is perhaps TRBD1 or TRBD2 (5 bases each). Germline V gene sequence: CDR1 MGHDK, CDR2 SYGVNS. The CDR3 is 14 residues long. The V and J ends lost 3 bases and 1 base respectively, with 8 bases between them. The CDR3 bases are TGTGCCAGCAGTGATTGGGACCGCACAGATACGCAGTATTTT. Translation gives CASSDWDRTDTQYF.

The chain employs TRBV5-4 and TRBJ1-2; D is unclear. Germline assignment: CDR1 SGHNT and CDR2 YYREEE (reference sequence). This CDR3 region has 11 residues. Deletions cut 0 bases from V and 12 bases from J, with 9 bases between. The CDR3, as DNA: TGTGCCAGCAGCTTGGGAAGGTTAAACACCTTC. Translation: CASSLGRLNTF.

The chain is built from TRBV6-5 and TRBJ1-1; D gene uncertain. The V gene lost 4 bases and the J gene lost 0 bases, with 6 bases spanning the gap. Germline V CDR1 and CDR2: MNHEY, SVGAGI. The CDR3 is 13 amino acids. CDR3 DNA sequence: TGTGCCAGCAGTTTTCGCATGAACACTGAAGCTTTCTTT. This gives the protein CASSFRMNTEAFF.

This clone showed up just a few times. This chain links TRBV2 with TRBJ1-2, with a possible D match to TRBD1 (6 bases). Trimming removed 7 bases at V and 3 bases at J, with 12 bases between. CDR1 and CDR2 from the germline V gene are SNHLY and FYNNEI. The CDR3 length is 13 residues. The CDR3 DNA reads TGTGCCAGCAAGGACAGCCATGACTATGGCTACACCTTC. Amino acids: CASKDSHDYGYTF.

The sample holds one count of this clone. Other nucleotide sequences in the sample specify the same CDR3. This chain uses TRBV5-6 with TRBJ2-7, with TRBD2 matching 7 bases. Germline values: CDR1 SGHDT, CDR2 YYEEEE. CDR3 size: 14 residues. Losses at the gene ends were 4 bases for V and 1 base for J; bases not matched to a gene: 5. This chain's CDR3 is CASSLGGDSYEQYF. CDR3 coding DNA: TGTGCCAGCAGCCTTGGGGGGGATTCCTACGAGCAGTACTTC.

V gene TRBV5-1 combines with J gene TRBJ1-1; no clear D. The CDR3 covers 14 residues. Deletions cut 0 bases from V and 1 base from J, with 7 bases between. Germline CDR1 reads SGHRS; CDR2 reads YFSETQ. CDR3 residues: CASSLDGPNTEAFF. DNA of the CDR3: TGCGCCAGCAGCTTGGACGGGCCGAACACTGAAGCTTTCTTT.

As DNA, the CDR3 is TGTGCCAGCAGTTTAAAGCGGGGGAGGGAGACCCAGTACTTC. It encodes CASSLKRGRETQYF. This chain uses TRBV11-2 with TRBJ2-5; 8 bases fit TRBD2. V was pared by 6 bases and J by 5 bases, with 8 bases of the junction left unmatched. This CDR3 comprises 14 residues. CDR1 and CDR2 from the germline V gene are SGHAT and FQNNGV.

This chain uses TRBV4-3 with TRBJ1-5; 8 bases map to TRBD1. CDR1 and CDR2 (germline): LGHNA, YSLEER. With V trimmed by 1 base and J by 1 base, 0 bases remained unmatched. The length of the CDR3 is 15 residues. CDR3 in DNA: TGCGCCAGCAGCCAAGGGACAGGGAGCAATCAGCCCCAGCATTTT. Its protein is CASSQGTGSNQPQHF.

The chain uses TRBV7-2 and TRBJ2-2; D might be TRBD1 or TRBD2, each matching 5 bases. The CDR3 runs 16 residues. CDR1 and CDR2 from the germline V gene are SGHTA and FQGNSA. Trimming removed 7 bases from V and 7 bases from J, with 22 bases in between. This CDR3 reads CASTLAFPRDHGELFF. CDR3 DNA sequence: TGTGCCAGCACTCTTGCCTTCCCAAGGGACCACGGGGAGCTGTTTTTT.

This CDR3 is CASSPPIAGASTDTQYF. The DNA of the CDR3 is TGTGCCAGTAGTCCCCCCATAGCGGGGGCTAGCACAGATACGCAGTATTTT. The V gene is TRBV19, the J gene TRBJ2-3, with 9 bases lining up with TRBD2. The CDR3 is 17 residues long. Losses at the gene ends were 5 bases for V and 0 bases for J; bases not matched to a gene: 9. Germline CDR1 reads LNHDA; CDR2 reads SQIVND (reference sequence). Variable domain in full (rest from reference TRBV19 and TRBJ2-3): DGGITQSPKYLFRKEGQNVTLSCEQNLNHDAMYWYRQDPGQGLRLIYYSQIVNDFQKGDIAEGYSVSREKKESFPLTVTSAQKNPTAFYLCASSPPIAGASTDTQYFGPGTRLTVL.